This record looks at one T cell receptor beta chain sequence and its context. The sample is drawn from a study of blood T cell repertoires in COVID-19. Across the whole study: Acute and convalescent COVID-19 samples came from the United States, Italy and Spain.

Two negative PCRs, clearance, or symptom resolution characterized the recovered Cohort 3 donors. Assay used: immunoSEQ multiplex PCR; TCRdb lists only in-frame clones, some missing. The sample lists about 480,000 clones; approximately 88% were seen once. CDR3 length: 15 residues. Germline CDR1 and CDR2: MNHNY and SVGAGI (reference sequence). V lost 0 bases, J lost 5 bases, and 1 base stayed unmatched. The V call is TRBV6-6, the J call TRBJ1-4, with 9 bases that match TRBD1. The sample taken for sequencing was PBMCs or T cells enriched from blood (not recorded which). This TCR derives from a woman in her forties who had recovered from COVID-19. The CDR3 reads CASSYSGQGNEKLFF. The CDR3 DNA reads TGTGCCAGCAGTTACTCGGGACAGGGAAATGAAAAACTGTTTTTT.